This T cell receptor (beta chain) was identified during a study of shared clonotypes between healthy human individuals. This CDR3 contains 16 residues. The trim removed 6 bases at V and 0 bases at J, leaving 7 bases unmatched. Germline CDR1 and CDR2: MNHNY and SVGAGI (reference sequence). Produced via immunoSEQ multiplex PCR; TCRdb's table is partial and in-frame only. Of about 2.4 million clones in the sample, 90% to 95% are singletons; the top ten hold around 0.14%. The source material was naive CD4+ T cells sorted from blood. Regarding subset: CD45RA+ positively selected. The sequence was collected from a man aged 18-30 years in good health. This chain joins TRBV6-6 and TRBJ2-1; 8 bases are a match to TRBD2. CDR3 coding DNA: TGTGCCAGCAGCCGACTTAGCGGGGTCTCCTACAATGAGCAGTTCTTC. Encoded protein: CASSRLSGVSYNEQFF.